Below, one T cell receptor (beta chain) is given with its context. No antigen is known for it. This sample stems from a study of T cells in localized non-small cell lung cancer. The study's findings and limits: Among the tissues sampled, uninvolved adjacent lung had the highest T cell clonality, above tumor.

Looked up from germline, CDR1 is MNHEY and CDR2 is SVGAGI. The length of the CDR3 is 14 residues. V lost 5 bases and J 2 bases, leaving 11 bases between the germline ends. Generated by immunoSEQ multiplex PCR, the TCRdb table keeps only in-frame clones and is missing some. The sample records approximately 12,000 clones, around 88% being singletons. Sequencing was performed on peripheral blood, taken before any cancer treatment. This TCR was sampled from a male donor at least 60 years old with stage I lung adenocarcinoma. The chain combines TRBV6-5 with TRBJ2-3; weak D call: TRBD2 (5 bases). CDR3 protein: CASSGLGHTDTQYF. In nucleotides, the CDR3 is TGTGCCAGCAGTGGACTCGGCCACACAGATACGCAGTATTTT.